The clone carrying this TCR beta chain showed up just a few times. Its matching antigen is unknown. Primers: 60 Vbeta forward and 13 Jbeta reverse. Data came from immunoSEQ multiplex PCR; TCRdb stores just in-frame clones and leaves some out. The sample consists of more than 85,000 clones, around 87% of them appearing once. The source of the sample is a study of cytomegalovirus exposure and HLA in healthy donors. Overall study findings and caveats: The productive fraction for most TCR beta V segments was about 90% or about 30% in an earlier analysis.

The V and J ends lost 6 bases and 6 bases, in that order; junction bases with no gene match: 9. The CDR3 sequence is 14 residues long. CDR1 and CDR2 from the germline V gene are ENHRY and SYGVKD. This receptor was identified in a man aged 40-50 years in good health and CMV-seronegative. Sequencing was performed on PBMCs. The chain has TRBV10-3 and TRBJ2-3; 7 bases agree with TRBD2. Here the CDR3 reads CAIRRGRGEDTQYF. The CDR3 region has the DNA TGTGCCATCAGGAGGGGTCGGGGGGAGGATACGCAGTATTTT.